This T cell receptor beta chain emerged from a study of T cell repertoires in cytomegalovirus infection. The wider study: From public TCR beta signatures came an indication of both CMV infection and matching HLA type.

Overall study results and limits: Public TCR beta family frequency separated CMV-and-HLA carriers, including in an independent cohort.

Trimming took off 1 base at V and 3 bases at J, with 14 bases between the two ends. The germline CDR1 and CDR2 sequences are KGHDR and SFDVKD. The CDR3 is 16 residues long. TCRdb processed the reads anew with MiXCR; each CDR3 protein has one entry. The sample carries 310,000 or so distinct CDR3 sequences, more than 20% recorded once. There are a few counts of this clonotype. Its antigen is still unknown. Material: PBMCs. V gene TRBV24-1 combines with J gene TRBJ1-2; no reliable D call. This receptor was identified in a human donor in good health (CMV status not recorded). Some clones in this sample may be carry-over from other donors' samples. The CDR3 DNA follows: TGTGCCACCAGTGATTTTGGAGGGAATAGCGACTATGGCTACACCTTC. Translation: CATSDFGGNSDYGYTF.